This entry concerns a single TCR beta chain. Its antigen specificity is not known. There are no base qualities to consult, and no much larger clone falls within one base. These data come from a study of blood T cell repertoires in COVID-19 (TCRdb year 2020). For context, the study as a whole: Samples covering the acute and convalescent phases of COVID-19 were provided by collaborators in the United States, Italy and Spain. Subjects who had been exposed to COVID-19, were actively infected with it, or had recovered from it provided the deeply sampled blood TCRbeta repertoires that made up the dataset. HLA class I and class II types, where available, came from metadata supplied by the sample provider rather than from assay-based typing. The repertoires were released in a freely available public database intended as a resource for research on the immune response to SARS-CoV-2. The samples were drawn from the first 160 participants of the ongoing ImmuneRACE study and from 950 to 1,500 subjects provided by 6 global collaborators. A de-identified subject ID, COVID-19 status, age in years and sex were almost always included in the sample metadata. The material from the prospective study consisted of cDNA or gDNA derived from T cells, B-cell-depleted T cells, or PBMCs. The investigation overall reported the following: The quantity of clinical and demographic metadata differed by source and by participant and was supplied without curation.

The immunoSEQ Assay, a bias-controlled multiplex PCR, was used to amplify TCRbeta CDR3 regions from genomic DNA. As for the authors' bioinformatics: Nucleated cell counts per sample were estimated from amplification of reference gene primers within the assay. Sequence reads were collapsed and filtered to measure the absolute abundance of every unique TCRbeta CDR3 rearrangement. For each sample, productive Simpson clonality was calculated as the square root of Simpson's diversity index across productive rearrangements. What TCRdb holds here is the immuneACCESS table cut down to in-frame rearrangements. Part of the clones is not present; checked against another copy, under half of the missing clones reflect an unresolved V gene, and the others are unexplained. V, J and clone size reflect that table, while D and trimming were determined from the DNA. In all, the sample holds approximately 63,000 clones, and roughly 84% of those were seen once. The biggest ten clones account for approximately 5.1% of the sample.

The collaborating institutions used their own protocols to collect whole blood in K2EDTA tubes. For TCRbeta analysis, collaborator samples were shipped as frozen whole blood, as isolated PBMCs, or as DNA extracted from either sample type. V trim: 6 bases; J trim: 6 bases; unmatched bases: 4. From the cysteine up to the phenylalanine, the CDR3 has a length of 15 residues. Just the 45-base CDR3 DNA is kept, in frame starting at base 1. The germline V gene (reference sequence) gives CDR1 as MNHEY and CDR2 as SMNVEV. The sequencing sample was made of peripheral blood. The V and J genes are TRBV27 and TRBJ2-1, with 14 middle bases fitting TRBD2. The sequence was collected from an older man in a cohort sampled during active COVID-19. The CDR3 sequence is CASRRTSGGFNEQFF. The bases are TGTGCCAGCAGGCGGACTAGCGGGGGGTTCAATGAGCAGTTCTTC.